A selection of T cell receptor beta chains follows, all from one sample in a study of T cell responses to AZD1222 COVID-19 vaccine. Assay used: immunoSEQ multiplex PCR; TCRdb lists only in-frame clones, some missing. The sample has 150,000 to 200,000 clones; approximately 94% are singletons. The material was peripheral blood, obtained on day 0 of AZD1222 vaccination. All receptors come from an adult in good health. CDR3s include the opening cysteine and the closing phenylalanine or tryptophan. Fields, in order: clone size, V gene, CDR3 protein. A clone size is listed for some rows: how often the clone was seen (once, few, many), or a class if it is expanded.

NA,TRBV2,CASRATGFGSGNTIYF
NA,TRBV4-2,CASSQDRTSGKYNEQFF
NA,TRBV6-5,CASSPDRFVQPQHF
NA,TRBV12-3/TRBV12-4,CASSQTNEQFF
NA,TRBV29-1,CSVAGKNQPQHF
NA,TRBV9,CASSDSREWSTDTQYF
NA,TRBV2,CASVEVPGTSGAYEQYF
NA,TRBV5-1,CASASNMNTEAFF
NA,TRBV4-1,CASSRGTGGGEAFF
NA,TRBV25-1,CASRRIDEQFF
NA,TRBV14,CASSQGDGENTGELFF
NA,TRBV29-1,CSVELLAASNEQFF
NA,TRBV5-4,CASSLARLNTEAFF
few,TRBV5-5,CASSSHPLPADTQYF
NA,TRBV12-3/TRBV12-4,CASSPDYYNEQFF
NA,TRBV6-2/TRBV6-3,CASSYVPGQLSYEQYF
NA,TRBV6-2/TRBV6-3,CASSPLTRLQETQYF
NA,TRBV24-1,CATSDGGHSSYNEQFF
NA,TRBV29-1,CSVSGTANHPSTDTQYF
NA,TRBV24-1,CATPRGTNEKLFF